This TCR beta chain appears in the sequencing data of a study of blood T cell repertoires in COVID-19. Study background: PBMCs, B-cell-depleted T cells, or T cells were the source of the cDNA or gDNA that made up the material.

Cohort allocation depended upon clinical history that participants reported. Only in-frame clones appear in the TCRdb table, and some are missing; sequencing was by immunoSEQ multiplex PCR. The table has 200,000 to 250,000 clones, about 85% seen once. V lost 3 bases and J lost 7; bases outside the gene matches: 6. Germline assignment: CDR1 LGHDT and CDR2 YNNKEL (reference sequence). The CDR3 length is 15 residues. Sequenced sample: PBMCs or T cells enriched from blood (not recorded which). This chain uses TRBV3-1 (or the pseudogene TRBV3-2) with TRBJ1-6, with TRBD1 matching 7 bases. This receptor was obtained from a man aged 25-40 years who had recovered from COVID-19. The CDR3 sequence: CASSQTGPGNSPLHF. CDR3 in DNA: TGTGCCAGCAGCCAGACAGGGCCAGGGAATTCACCCCTCCACTTT.